A single sample is the source of the 15 T cell receptor beta chains below, sequenced in a study of cytomegalovirus exposure and HLA in healthy donors. The assay was immunoSEQ multiplex PCR, and TCRdb's table has in-frame clones only and misses some. The top ten clones hold 2.6% of a sample with 200,000 to 300,000 clones, around nine tenths of them seen once. Sequencing was carried out using PBMCs. The receptor source for this set is a man younger than 35 in good health and CMV-seronegative.

This chain joins TRBV4-3 and TRBJ2-1; a weak D match, TRBD2 (6 bases). V lost 1 base to trimming and J lost 8 bases, with 18 bases between them. Per germline, CDR1 LGHNA and CDR2 YSLEER. The CDR3 contains 16 residues. CDR3 region: CASSQGVSGVGDEQFF. The CDR3 nucleotides are TGCGCCAGCAGCCAAGGTGTTTCGGGAGTCGGAGATGAGCAGTTCTTC.

The table lists this clone with a few counts. The rearrangement links TRBV15 to TRBJ1-6; possible D gene TRBD1, 6 bases. Germline V lookup: CDR1 LNHNV, CDR2 YYDKDF (reference sequence). This CDR3 has 14 residues. With 4 bases removed from V and 9 bases from J, the gap between germline ends came to 13 bases. Here the CDR3 reads CATSMPQGGSPLHF. CDR3 sequence (DNA): TGTGCCACCAGCATGCCACAGGGTGGTTCACCCCTCCACTTT.

The V call is TRBV27, the J call TRBJ2-7; D perhaps matches TRBD2 (6 bases). Trimming removed 6 bases at V and 5 bases at J, with 17 bases between. Germline CDR1 MNHEY, CDR2 SMNVEV (reference sequence). This CDR3 has 14 residues. CDR3 sequence (DNA): TGTGCCAGCAGAACCCCCGGGGGTAGGCACGAGCAGTACTTC. The encoded protein is CASRTPGGRHEQYF.

The chain uses TRBV6-1 and TRBJ2-1; D not certain. Germline CDR1 is MNHNS and CDR2 is SASEGT. This CDR3 contains 15 residues. Trimming cost V 1 base and J 0 bases, with 7 bases left between them. As DNA, the CDR3 is TGTGCCAGCAGTGAAGACAGAAGCTCCTACAATGAGCAGTTCTTC. This codes for CASSEDRSSYNEQFF.

The chain employs TRBV6-5 and TRBJ2-7, with 8 nucleotides matching TRBD1. Germline lookup yields CDR1 MNHEY and CDR2 SVGAGI. With V trimmed by 6 bases and J by 2 bases, 6 bases remained unmatched. This CDR3 spans 14 amino acids. CDR3: CASRGQGDPYEQYF. The CDR3 nucleotides are TGTGCCAGCAGAGGACAGGGTGATCCCTACGAGCAGTACTTC.

This chain connects TRBV7-9 to TRBJ1-4; a possible D gene is TRBD1 (5 bases). Germline CDR1 is SEHNR and CDR2 is FQNEAQ (reference sequence). This CDR3 region has 14 residues. Trimming removed 5 bases from V and 8 bases from J, with 15 bases in between. The CDR3 loop is CASSVRGGDEKLFF. CDR3 bases: TGTGCCAGCAGCGTCCGGGGAGGGGACGAAAAACTGTTTTTT.

The chain has TRBV28 and TRBJ2-7; D perhaps matches TRBD2 (6 bases). The CDR3 runs to 14 residues. Germline CDR1 reads MDHEN; CDR2 reads SYDVKM. Trimming took off 6 bases at V and 3 bases at J, with 15 bases between the two ends. The CDR3 coding sequence is TGTGCCAGCAGGGGACCGGGACTGAGCTACGAGCAGTACTTC. This gives the protein CASRGPGLSYEQYF.

This sequence joins TRBV18 and TRBJ2-7, with 9 bases identical to TRBD1. The V gene end was trimmed by 2 bases and the J gene end by 5 bases; junction bases not matched to a gene: 1. The germline CDR1 and CDR2 sequences are KGHSH and LQKENI. The CDR3 consists of 13 residues. The DNA of the CDR3 is TGTGCCAGCTCACCAGGGACAGGGAACGAGCAGTACTTC. It translates to CASSPGTGNEQYF.

V gene TRBV28 combines with J gene TRBJ1-2; 7 bases are a match to TRBD1. Losses at the gene ends were 5 bases for V and 2 bases for J; bases not matched to a gene: 2. The CDR3 runs to 13 residues. Germline CDR1 MDHEN, CDR2 SYDVKM. The CDR3 nucleotides are TGTGCCAGCAGTCCGACAGGGAACTATGGCTACACCTTC. It translates to CASSPTGNYGYTF.

CDR3 sequence: CASSSGTGNEQFF. For the CDR3, the DNA is TGTGCCAGCAGTTCCGGGACAGGGAATGAGCAGTTCTTC. This sequence joins TRBV2 and TRBJ2-1; TRBD1 matches at 9 bases. V shed 5 bases, J shed 7 bases, and the junction held 3 bases outside the gene matches. The CDR3 is 13 residues long. Germline V lookup: CDR1 SNHLY, CDR2 FYNNEI.

The rearrangement links TRBV4-2 to TRBJ2-7; 9 bases line up with TRBD1. J gave up 5 bases and V 2 bases, and 7 bases lay outside the gene matches. The CDR3 is 15 amino acids. Germline CDR1 LGHNA, CDR2 YNFKEQ. CDR3 DNA: TGTGCCAGCAGCCAACCGGGACAGGGTGACCACGAGCAGTACTTC. Protein sequence: CASSQPGQGDHEQYF.

V gene TRBV25-1 combines with J gene TRBJ2-2, with 7 bases lining up with TRBD1. Germline V CDR1 and CDR2: MGHDK, SYGVNS. CDR3 length equals 13 residues. With 9 bases clipped from V and 2 bases from J, the junction kept 3 bases outside the gene matches. In nucleotides, the CDR3 is TGTGCCAGTCACAGGGGAAACACCGGGGAGCTGTTTTTT. Amino acid sequence: CASHRGNTGELFF.

The chain joins TRBV4-3 to TRBJ1-1, with D unresolved. From germline, CDR1 is LGHNA and CDR2 YSLEER. This CDR3 spans 15 amino acids. Trimming cost V 7 bases and J 5 bases, with 20 bases left between them. The CDR3, as DNA: TGCGCCAGCACCAGATCCGCGGCCACGGGGACTGAAGCTTTCTTT. Translation: CASTRSAATGTEAFF.

The chain is built from TRBV7-8 and TRBJ2-1, with 7 bases identical to TRBD2. Germline-derived CDR1 and CDR2 are SGHVS and FQNEAQ. Trimming cost V 4 bases and J 8 bases; bases outside gene matches: 11. This CDR3 is built from 15 residues. This CDR3 is CASSSDAGVIYEQFF. The CDR3 coding sequence is TGTGCCAGCAGCTCGGATGCGGGAGTTATCTATGAGCAGTTCTTC. Supplemented by reference TRBV7-8 and TRBJ2-1, the full variable domain reads GAGVSQSPRYKVAKRGQDVALRCDPISGHVSLFWYQQALGQGPEFLTYFQNEAQLDKSGLPSDRFFAERPEGSVSTLKIQRTQQEDSAVYLCASSSDAGVIYEQFFGPGTRLTVL.

The chain combines TRBV28 with TRBJ1-3, with no clear D. V was clipped by 3 bases and J by 0 bases, with 9 bases between them. This CDR3 has 15 residues. CDR1 and CDR2 (germline): MDHEN, SYDVKM. CDR3 sequence: CASSFPTGSGNTIYF. The CDR3 region has the DNA TGTGCCAGCAGTTTCCCTACGGGCTCTGGAAACACCATATATTTT.